Presented here are 23 T cell receptor beta chains from one specimen sequenced in a study of OX40 agonist ivuxolimab in advanced cancers. Profiled with immunoSEQ multiplex PCR; TCRdb holds only in-frame clones, not every one. Of fewer than 85,000 clones in the sample, around 84% are singletons; the top ten hold less than 7.5%. The sample in question was CD4+ or CD8+ T cells sorted from blood, obtained in a trial of the OX40 agonist ivuxolimab. The receptors were gathered from an adult with an advanced solid tumor such as melanoma, head and neck, liver or kidney cancer.

This clone was seen once. The gene calls are TRBV5-1 and TRBJ2-3; D is perhaps TRBD2 (5 bases). Germline V lookup: CDR1 SGHRS, CDR2 YFSETQ. The CDR3 covers 14 residues. V gave up 6 bases and J gave up 2 bases, with 13 bases separating them. The CDR3 protein is CASKSEEVTDTQYF. In DNA, the CDR3 is TGCGCCAGCAAAAGTGAGGAGGTCACAGATACGCAGTATTTT.

The J gene is TRBJ2-5, the V gene TRBV7-6, with a weak D call TRBD2 (5 bases). Deletions cut 5 bases from V and 5 bases from J, with 15 bases between. This CDR3 is 14 amino acids long. Germline V CDR1 and CDR2: SGHVS, FNYEAQ. CDR3 bases: TGTGCCAGCAGCCGAGTCGGATTAGCGGAGACCCAGTACTTC. This translates into CASSRVGLAETQYF.

The chain employs TRBV27 and TRBJ2-2; D gene uncertain. This CDR3 comprises 13 residues. CDR1 and CDR2 (germline): MNHEY, SMNVEV (reference sequence). V lost 2 bases to trimming and J lost 4 bases, with 5 bases between them. CDR3 coding DNA: TGTGCCAGCAGTTTACGGTTCACCGGGGAGCTGTTTTTT. Protein: CASSLRFTGELFF.

This rearrangement joins TRBV4-1 to TRBJ2-5, with D unresolved. The CDR3 runs 13 residues. CDR1 is MGHRA and CDR2 is YSYEKL in the germline V gene. Trimming cost V 0 bases and J 10 bases, with 12 bases left between them. The CDR3 region is CASSQDAALDQYF. The CDR3 bases are TGCGCCAGCAGCCAAGATGCGGCTCTAGACCAGTACTTC.

This chain connects TRBV2 to TRBJ2-5; 10 bases align to TRBD2. The CDR3 spans 14 residues. J gave up 5 bases and V 7 bases, and 7 bases lay outside the gene matches. Germline V gene data show CDR1 as SNHLY and CDR2 as FYNNEI. CDR3 region: CASKSFSGGETQYF. CDR3 coding DNA: TGTGCCAGCAAGAGTTTTAGCGGGGGGGAGACCCAGTACTTC.

The V and J genes are TRBV19 and TRBJ2-2; no reliable D call. Per germline, CDR1 LNHDA and CDR2 SQIVND (reference sequence). This CDR3 is 15 amino acids long. Trimming pared 7 bases from V and 0 bases from J, leaving 12 bases between. The CDR3: CASISDPSNTGELFF. The CDR3 nucleotides read TGTGCCAGTATTTCGGATCCGTCGAACACCGGGGAGCTGTTTTTT.

Only one count was recorded for this clone. This chain links TRBV27 with TRBJ2-7, with 7 bases fitting TRBD2. The trim removed 9 bases at V and 1 base at J, leaving 15 bases unmatched. The germline V gene has CDR1 MNHEY and CDR2 SMNVEV (reference sequence). This CDR3 is 16 amino acids long. CDR3 protein: CARDIRAGRYSYEQYF. The CDR3 DNA reads as TGTGCCAGAGATATTAGAGCGGGAAGGTATTCCTACGAGCAGTACTTC.

CDR3 nucleotide sequence: TGTGCCAGTAGTCCGGGTTGGCAGAGAAGCAAGAACACTGAAGCTTTCTTT. Its protein product is CASSPGWQRSKNTEAFF. The chain has TRBV19 and TRBJ1-1, with D unclear. Trimming left V 5 bases short and J 1 base short, with 20 bases between. Germline V gives CDR1 LNHDA, CDR2 SQIVND (reference sequence). The CDR3 contains 17 residues.

This clone was detected only once. The chain carries TRBV19 and TRBJ2-5; possibly TRBD1 or TRBD2 for D (5 bases each). Trimming pared 2 bases from V and 5 bases from J, leaving 15 bases between. CDR1 and CDR2 (germline): LNHDA, SQIVND (reference sequence). The length of the CDR3 is 15 residues. CDR3 in DNA: TGTGCCAGTAGTATAAGCGGCAGGGTCTTCGAGACCCAGTACTTC. Translated: CASSISGRVFETQYF.

Of note for this clone: Other DNA sequences within the sample encode an identical CDR3. The gene calls are TRBV5-1 and TRBJ2-3; unclear D gene. CDR3 length equals 14 residues. The V gene's germline CDR1 is SGHRS and CDR2 YFSETQ. V lost 0 bases and J lost 0, with 5 bases in between. The CDR3 nucleotides read TGCGCCAGCAGCTTGGCCGGGAGCACAGATACGCAGTATTTT. The encoded protein is CASSLAGSTDTQYF. The full variable domain, completed using reference TRBV5-1 and TRBJ2-3, is KAGVTQTPRYLIKTRGQQVTLSCSPISGHRSVSWYQQTPGQGLQFLFEYFSETQRNKGNFPGRFSGRQFSNSRSEMNVSTLELGDSALYLCASSLAGSTDTQYFGPGTRLTVL.

This rearrangement joins TRBV27 to TRBJ1-2; TRBD1 aligns across 8 bases. Looked up from germline, CDR1 is MNHEY and CDR2 is SMNVEV (reference sequence). The CDR3 is made up of 15 amino acids. With 4 bases clipped from V and 3 bases from J, the junction kept 7 bases outside the gene matches. CDR3 in DNA: TGTGCCAGCAGTTCTGGGACAGGCTCTTACTATGGCTACACCTTC. It codes for CASSSGTGSYYGYTF.

The gene calls are TRBV5-1 and TRBJ1-2; no firm D call. Germline values: CDR1 SGHRS, CDR2 YFSETQ. The CDR3 is made up of 15 amino acids. The V and J ends lost 5 bases and 3 bases respectively, with 17 bases between them. The CDR3 DNA follows: TGCGCCAGCAGTCCGATGGTGTCCGGGGACTATGGCTACACCTTC. It is translated as CASSPMVSGDYGYTF.

This clone came up a few times. The chain is built from TRBV19 and TRBJ1-5, with D tentatively TRBD1 (6 bases). V was clipped by 5 bases and J by 0 bases, with 17 bases between them. The V gene's germline CDR1 is LNHDA and CDR2 SQIVND (reference sequence). The CDR3 runs 17 residues. CDR3 DNA: TGTGCCAGTAGTCTCCAAGGGGGGGGAGGTAGCAATCAGCCCCAGCATTTT. Its protein product is CASSLQGGGGSNQPQHF.

The chain combines TRBV7-3 with TRBJ2-1, with TRBD2 identical over 14 bases. The V gene's germline CDR1 is SGHTA and CDR2 FQGTGA. V was pared by 5 bases and J by 2 bases, with 11 bases of the junction left unmatched. The CDR3 loop spans 19 amino acids. Written as DNA, the CDR3 is TGTGCCAGCAGCCCGGGGTACGGGACTAGCGGGAGTCCCTACAATGAGCAGTTCTTC. Its translation: CASSPGYGTSGSPYNEQFF.

The rearrangement joins TRBV19 to TRBJ2-2, with D possibly TRBD1 on 6 matching bases. V gave up 5 bases and J gave up 5 bases, with 12 bases separating them. Germline assignment: CDR1 LNHDA and CDR2 SQIVND (reference sequence). The CDR3 has 14 amino acids. In DNA, the CDR3 is TGTGCCAGTAGTCGAATCGGGACAACCGGGGAGCTGTTTTTT. It codes for CASSRIGTTGELFF.

The CDR3 is CASSRLETANTEAFF. As DNA, the CDR3 is TGCGCCAGCAGCCGCCTTGAGACAGCGAACACTGAAGCTTTCTTT. The J gene is TRBJ1-1, the V gene TRBV4-1; maybe TRBD1 (5 bases). Germline CDR1 reads MGHRA; CDR2 reads YSYEKL. The germline V and J ends were trimmed by 4 bases and 1 base, with 13 bases remaining between them. The CDR3 covers 15 residues.

Ten or more counts support this clone. This rearrangement joins TRBV7-8 to TRBJ2-7, with 7 nucleotides matching TRBD1. The length of the CDR3 is 14 residues. J lost 0 bases, V lost 5 bases, and 4 bases had no gene match. Germline loops: CDR1 SGHVS, CDR2 FQNEAQ. Written as DNA, the CDR3 is TGTGCCAGCAGCAAATGGGACAGCTCCTACGAGCAGTACGTC. This gives the protein CASSKWDSSYEQYV.

This clone has more than one count but fewer than ten. The chain has TRBV2 and TRBJ2-7, with D perhaps TRBD2 (6 bases). V was pared by 1 base and J by 6 bases, with 10 bases between. The germline V gene encodes CDR1 SNHLY and CDR2 FYNNEI. This CDR3 comprises 13 residues. CDR3 in amino acids: CASSEVGGGEQYV. In DNA, the CDR3 is TGTGCCAGCAGTGAAGTCGGGGGAGGCGAGCAGTACGTC.

This clone was detected only a few times. The V and J genes are TRBV14 and TRBJ2-2, with D possibly being TRBD1 (6 bases). The V gene lost 5 bases and the J gene lost 1 base, with 11 bases spanning the gap. There are 15 residues in the CDR3. Germline CDR1 reads SGHDN; CDR2 reads FVKESK. CDR3: CASSGKTGNTGELFF. The CDR3 DNA is TGTGCCAGCAGCGGGAAGACAGGGAACACCGGGGAGCTGTTTTTT.

The chain combines TRBV7-9 with TRBJ2-5; D gene uncertain. Trimming removed 4 bases at V and 4 bases at J, with 13 bases between. The CDR3 runs to 14 residues. Germline CDR1 and CDR2: SEHNR and FQNEAQ (reference sequence). CDR3 sequence reads: CASSSSATGETQYF. The CDR3 nucleotides are TGTGCCAGCAGCTCCTCCGCGACGGGAGAGACCCAGTACTTC.

The chain links TRBV27 to TRBJ2-1; the match to TRBD1 covers 7 bases. Per germline, CDR1 MNHEY and CDR2 SMNVEV (reference sequence). Trimming removed 4 bases from V and 4 bases from J; junction bases left unmatched: 7. This CDR3 region has 15 residues. For the CDR3, the DNA is TGTGCCAGCAGTTCCCGGGACAGACCATACAATGAGCAGTTCTTC. The encoded protein is CASSSRDRPYNEQFF.

DNA for the CDR3: TGTGCCAGTAGTACCGGGACAGGGACTTGGGCCCTCCACTTT. Its protein product is CASSTGTGTWALHF. The chain is built from TRBV19 and TRBJ1-6, with 9 bases matching TRBD1. Germline loops: CDR1 LNHDA, CDR2 SQIVND (reference sequence). The J segment lost 14 bases and the V segment lost 4 bases, leaving 9 bases of the junction unmatched. The CDR3 contains 14 residues. Supplemented by reference TRBV19 and TRBJ1-6, the full variable domain reads DGGITQSPKYLFRKEGQNVTLSCEQNLNHDAMYWYRQDPGQGLRLIYYSQIVNDFQKGDIAEGYSVSREKKESFPLTVTSAQKNPTAFYLCASSTGTGTWALHFGNGTRLTVT.

This sequence joins TRBV6-1 and TRBJ2-1; 9 positions agree with TRBD1. V gave up 5 bases and J gave up 7 bases; unmatched junction bases: 6. This CDR3 contains 14 residues. In germline, CDR1 is MNHNS, CDR2 SASEGT. This CDR3 is CASSQDRGENEQFF. DNA of the CDR3: TGTGCCAGCAGTCAAGACAGGGGGGAAAATGAGCAGTTCTTC.